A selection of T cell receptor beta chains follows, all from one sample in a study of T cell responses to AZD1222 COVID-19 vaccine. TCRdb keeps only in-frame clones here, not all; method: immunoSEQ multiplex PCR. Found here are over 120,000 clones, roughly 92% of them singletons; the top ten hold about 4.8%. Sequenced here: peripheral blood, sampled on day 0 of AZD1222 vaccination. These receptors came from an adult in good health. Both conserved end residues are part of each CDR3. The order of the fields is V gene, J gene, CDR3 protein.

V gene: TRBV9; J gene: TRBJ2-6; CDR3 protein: CASTILGGIGANVLTF
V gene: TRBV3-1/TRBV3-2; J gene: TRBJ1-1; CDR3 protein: CASSQIGRQNTEAFF
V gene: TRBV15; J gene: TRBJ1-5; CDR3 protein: CATSAGGEQPQHF
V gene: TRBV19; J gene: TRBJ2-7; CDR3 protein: CASSIGEAREQYF
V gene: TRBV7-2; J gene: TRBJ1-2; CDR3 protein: CASSLRTGQDVPYGYTF
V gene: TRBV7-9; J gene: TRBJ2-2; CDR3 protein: CASSLEYKARTGELFF
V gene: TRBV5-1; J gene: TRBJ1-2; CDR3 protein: CASSLGRTYGYTF
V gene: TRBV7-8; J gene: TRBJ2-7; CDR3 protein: CASSFRDRAYEQYF
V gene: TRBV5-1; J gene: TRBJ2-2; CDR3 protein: CASSLRTGPHHTGELFF
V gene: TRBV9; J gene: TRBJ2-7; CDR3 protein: CASRPGLHNYEQYF
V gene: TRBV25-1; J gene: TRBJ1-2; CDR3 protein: CASSESAAGGNYGYTF
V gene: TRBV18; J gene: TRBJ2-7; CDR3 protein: CASSPPGTNEQYF
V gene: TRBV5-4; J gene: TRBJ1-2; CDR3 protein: CASSSSRTGGNYGYTF
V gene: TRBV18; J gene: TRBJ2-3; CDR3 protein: CASSPRAADTDTQYF
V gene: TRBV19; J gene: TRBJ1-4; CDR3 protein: CASSRNRGNANEKLFF
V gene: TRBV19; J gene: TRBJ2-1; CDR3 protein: CASSRRGSVNEQFF
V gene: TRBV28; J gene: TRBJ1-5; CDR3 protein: CASSSTDQPQHF
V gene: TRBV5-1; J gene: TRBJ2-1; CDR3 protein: CASSVGQGGANEQFF
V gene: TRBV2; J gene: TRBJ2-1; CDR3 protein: CARRTDQGHNEQFF
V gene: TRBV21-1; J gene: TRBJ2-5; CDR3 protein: CASSKEGGYQETQYF
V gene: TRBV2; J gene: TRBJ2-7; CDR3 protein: CASSYTAPFF
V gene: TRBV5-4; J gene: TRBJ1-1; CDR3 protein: CASRETMDSRRTEAFF
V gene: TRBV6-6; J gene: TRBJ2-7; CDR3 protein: CASGLDGADYEQYF
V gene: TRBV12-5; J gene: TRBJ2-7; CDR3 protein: CASGRGGGYEQYF
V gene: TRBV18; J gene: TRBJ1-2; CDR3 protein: CASSPDRLYGYTF
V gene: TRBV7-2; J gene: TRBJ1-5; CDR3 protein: CASSSLTGTQPQHF
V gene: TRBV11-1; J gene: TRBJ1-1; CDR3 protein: CASSPWDRENTEAFF
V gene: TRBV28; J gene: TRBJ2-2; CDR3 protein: CATTGQFRELFF
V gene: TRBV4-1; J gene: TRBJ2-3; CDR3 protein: CASSQEGRGRLDTQYF
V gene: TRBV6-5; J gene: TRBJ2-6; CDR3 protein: CASSSGVSGANVLTF
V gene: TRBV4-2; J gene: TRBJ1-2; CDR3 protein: CASSQVAGKGYGYTF
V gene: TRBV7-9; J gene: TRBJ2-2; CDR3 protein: CASSSPSGSVGELFF
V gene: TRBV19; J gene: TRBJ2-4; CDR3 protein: CASSDPPGTGGSNIQYF
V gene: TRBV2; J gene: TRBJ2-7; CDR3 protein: CASRERESGNEQYF
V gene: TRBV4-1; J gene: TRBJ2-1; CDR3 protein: CASSQVYGTTYNEQFF
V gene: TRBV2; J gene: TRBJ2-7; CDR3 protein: CASSEAGRGEQYF
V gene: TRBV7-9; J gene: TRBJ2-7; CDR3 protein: CASSLVAGSLTAYEQYF
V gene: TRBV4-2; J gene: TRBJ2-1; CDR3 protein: CASSQDSGVTDYNEQFF
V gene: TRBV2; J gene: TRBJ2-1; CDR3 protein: CASRAGQGALYNEQFF
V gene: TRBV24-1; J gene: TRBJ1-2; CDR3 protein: CATSDRLGKLGYTF
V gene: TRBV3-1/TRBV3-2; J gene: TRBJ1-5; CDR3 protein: CASSQAGGPQHF
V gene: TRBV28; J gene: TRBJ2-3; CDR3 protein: CASSLRGATDTQYF
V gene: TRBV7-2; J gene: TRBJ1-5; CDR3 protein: CASRSGPYSNQPQHF
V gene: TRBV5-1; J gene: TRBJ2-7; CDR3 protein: CASSPGTSASYEQYF
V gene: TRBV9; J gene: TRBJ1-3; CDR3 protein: CASSVPPGNTIYF
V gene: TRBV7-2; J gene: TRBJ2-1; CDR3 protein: CASSSNRISGEEQFF